This T cell receptor (beta chain) was documented in a study of cytomegalovirus exposure and HLA in healthy donors. Whole-study findings and limits: Some TCR beta chains (roughly 160 of them) were listed as cytomegalovirus-associated.

Notes on this clone: What it binds is not known.

This PCR relied on a set of 60 Vbeta primers and 13 Jbeta primers. The method was immunoSEQ multiplex PCR; TCRdb's version includes in-frame clones alone and lacks a portion of them. The data show about 150,000 clones, over 60% seen once. Germline values: CDR1 SGHKS, CDR2 YYEKEE (reference sequence). The length of the CDR3 is 16 residues. V lost 5 bases to trimming and J lost 2 bases; unmatched junction nucleotides: 10. Sequenced sample: PBMCs. This TCR was recovered from a male donor in good health and CMV-seronegative. The chain couples TRBV5-5 to TRBJ2-3, with 8 bases lining up with TRBD2. CDR3 sequence reads: CASRRGSSGNTDTQYF. In DNA form, the CDR3 reads TGTGCCAGCAGGCGAGGGAGTAGCGGGAACACAGATACGCAGTATTTT.